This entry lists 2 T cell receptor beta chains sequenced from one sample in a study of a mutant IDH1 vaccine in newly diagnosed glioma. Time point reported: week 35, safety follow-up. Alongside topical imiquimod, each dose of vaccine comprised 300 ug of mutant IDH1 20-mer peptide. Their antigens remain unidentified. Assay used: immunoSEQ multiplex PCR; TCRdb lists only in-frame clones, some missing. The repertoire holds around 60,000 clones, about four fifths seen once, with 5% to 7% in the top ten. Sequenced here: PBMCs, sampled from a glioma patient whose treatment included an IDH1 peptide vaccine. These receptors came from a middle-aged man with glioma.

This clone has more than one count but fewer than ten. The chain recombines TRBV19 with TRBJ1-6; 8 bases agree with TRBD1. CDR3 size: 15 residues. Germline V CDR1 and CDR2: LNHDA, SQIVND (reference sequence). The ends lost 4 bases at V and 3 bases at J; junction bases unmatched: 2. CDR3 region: CASSTGQGYNSPLHF. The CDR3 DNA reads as TGTGCCAGTAGTACAGGACAGGGCTATAATTCACCCCTCCACTTT.

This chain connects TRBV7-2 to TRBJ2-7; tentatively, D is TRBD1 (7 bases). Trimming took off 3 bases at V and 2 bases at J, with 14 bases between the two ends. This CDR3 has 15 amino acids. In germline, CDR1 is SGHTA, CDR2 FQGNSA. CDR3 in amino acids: CASSFRGGGAYEQYF. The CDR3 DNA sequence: TGTGCCAGCAGCTTTCGAGGAGGGGGCGCCTACGAGCAGTACTTC.